This record covers a single T cell receptor (beta chain). TCRdb passed the reads through MiXCR, listing each CDR3 protein once. This sample carries 350,000 to 550,000 distinct CDR3 sequences, roughly 30% of them seen once, and the ten largest clones take roughly 15%. CDR3 length: 14 amino acids. CDR1 is SQVTM, CDR2 ANQGSEA, per germline. V lost 8 bases and J 0 bases, leaving 14 bases between the germline ends. The data derive from a study of T cell repertoires in cytomegalovirus infection. The chain joins TRBV29-1 to TRBJ2-1; D could derive from TRBD1 or TRBD2 (6 bases each). The specimen was PBMCs. This TCR derives from a human donor in good health (CMV status not recorded). Some clones in this sample may be carry-over from other donors' samples. The CDR3 is CSMEGEDSYNEQFF. The CDR3 bases are TGCAGCATGGAGGGGGAAGACTCCTACAATGAGCAGTTCTTC.